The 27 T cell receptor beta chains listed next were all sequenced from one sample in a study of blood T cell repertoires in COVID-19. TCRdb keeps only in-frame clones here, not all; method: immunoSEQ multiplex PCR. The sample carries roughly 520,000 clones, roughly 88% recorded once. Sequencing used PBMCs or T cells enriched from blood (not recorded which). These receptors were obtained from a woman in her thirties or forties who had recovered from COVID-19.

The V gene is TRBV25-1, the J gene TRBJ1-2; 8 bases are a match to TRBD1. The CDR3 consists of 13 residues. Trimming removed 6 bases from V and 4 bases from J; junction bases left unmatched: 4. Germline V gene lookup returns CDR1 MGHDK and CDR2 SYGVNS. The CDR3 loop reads CASSRDRTYGYTF. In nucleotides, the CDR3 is TGTGCCAGCAGCCGGGACAGGACCTATGGCTACACCTTC.

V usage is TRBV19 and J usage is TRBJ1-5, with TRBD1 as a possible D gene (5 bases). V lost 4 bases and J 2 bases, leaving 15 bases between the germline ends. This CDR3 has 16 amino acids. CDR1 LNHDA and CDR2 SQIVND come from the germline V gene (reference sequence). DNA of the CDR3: TGTGCCAGTAGTAAGTTTCGGCAGGGCGGCAATCAGCCCCAGCATTTT. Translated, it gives CASSKFRQGGNQPQHF.

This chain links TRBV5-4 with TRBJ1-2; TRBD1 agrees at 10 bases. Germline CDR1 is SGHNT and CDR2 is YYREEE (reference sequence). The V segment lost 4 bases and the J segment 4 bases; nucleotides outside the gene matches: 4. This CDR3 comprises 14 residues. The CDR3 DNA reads TGTGCCAGCAGCGGAAGGGACAGGGGCTATGGCTACACCTTC. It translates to CASSGRDRGYGYTF.

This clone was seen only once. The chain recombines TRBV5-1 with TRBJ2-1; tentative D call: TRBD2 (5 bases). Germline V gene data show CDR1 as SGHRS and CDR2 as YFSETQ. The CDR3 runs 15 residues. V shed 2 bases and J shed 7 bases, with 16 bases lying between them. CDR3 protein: CASSLTLGFFNEQFF. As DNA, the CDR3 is TGCGCCAGCAGCTTAACACTAGGATTTTTTAATGAGCAGTTCTTC.

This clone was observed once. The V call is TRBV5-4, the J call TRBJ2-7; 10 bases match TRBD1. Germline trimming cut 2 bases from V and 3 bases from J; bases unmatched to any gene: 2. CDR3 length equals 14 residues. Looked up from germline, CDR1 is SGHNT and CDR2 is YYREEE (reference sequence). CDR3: CASSFRDRGYEQYF. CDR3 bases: TGTGCCAGCAGCTTTCGGGACAGGGGCTACGAGCAGTACTTC.

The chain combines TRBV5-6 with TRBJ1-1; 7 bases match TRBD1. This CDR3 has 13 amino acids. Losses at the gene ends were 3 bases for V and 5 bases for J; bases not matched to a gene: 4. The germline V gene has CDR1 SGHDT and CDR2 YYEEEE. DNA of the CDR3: TGTGCCAGCAGCTACAGGGGTGGAACTGAAGCTTTCTTT. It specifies CASSYRGGTEAFF.

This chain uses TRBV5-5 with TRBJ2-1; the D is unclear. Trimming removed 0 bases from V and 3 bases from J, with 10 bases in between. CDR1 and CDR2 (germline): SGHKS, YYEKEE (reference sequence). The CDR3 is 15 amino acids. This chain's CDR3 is CASSLELLDYNEQFF. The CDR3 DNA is TGTGCCAGCAGCTTGGAACTTTTAGACTACAATGAGCAGTTCTTC. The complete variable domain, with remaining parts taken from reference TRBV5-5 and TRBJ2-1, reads DAGVTQSPTHLIKTRGQQVTLRCSPISGHKSVSWYQQVLGQGPQFIFQYYEKEERGRGNFPDRFSARQFPNYSSELNVNALLLGDSALYLCASSLELLDYNEQFFGPGTRLTVL.

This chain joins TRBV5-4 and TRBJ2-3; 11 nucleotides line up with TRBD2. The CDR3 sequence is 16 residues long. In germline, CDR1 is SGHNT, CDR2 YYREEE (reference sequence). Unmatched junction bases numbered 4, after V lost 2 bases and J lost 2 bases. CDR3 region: CASSFKLAGDTDTQYF. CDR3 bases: TGTGCCAGCAGCTTTAAACTAGCGGGAGACACAGATACGCAGTATTTT.

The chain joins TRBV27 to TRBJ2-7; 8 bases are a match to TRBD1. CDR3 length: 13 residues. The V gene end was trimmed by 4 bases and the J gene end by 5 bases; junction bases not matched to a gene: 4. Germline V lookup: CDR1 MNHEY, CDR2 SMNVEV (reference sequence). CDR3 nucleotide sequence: TGTGCCAGCAGTTCCAGGGGGCCTCACGAGCAGTACTTC. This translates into CASSSRGPHEQYF.

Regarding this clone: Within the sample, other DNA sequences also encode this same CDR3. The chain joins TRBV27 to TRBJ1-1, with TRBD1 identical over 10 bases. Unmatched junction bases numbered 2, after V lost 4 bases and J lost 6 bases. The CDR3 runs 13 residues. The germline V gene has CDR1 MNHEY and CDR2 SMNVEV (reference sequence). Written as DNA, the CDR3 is TGTGCCAGCAGTTGGGACAGGGGCGCTGAAGCTTTCTTT. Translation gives CASSWDRGAEAFF.

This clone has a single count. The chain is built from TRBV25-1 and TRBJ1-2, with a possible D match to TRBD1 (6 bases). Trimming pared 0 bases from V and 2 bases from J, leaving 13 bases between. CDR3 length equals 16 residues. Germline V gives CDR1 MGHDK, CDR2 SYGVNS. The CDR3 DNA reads TGTGCCAGCAGTGAATATATGGGGCAGGGGAACTATGGCTACACCTTC. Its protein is CASSEYMGQGNYGYTF.

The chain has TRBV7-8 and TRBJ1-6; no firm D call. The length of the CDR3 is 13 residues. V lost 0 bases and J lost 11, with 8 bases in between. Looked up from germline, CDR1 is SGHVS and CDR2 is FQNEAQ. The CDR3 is CASSLATLPPLHF. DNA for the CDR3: TGTGCCAGCAGCTTAGCCACTCTGCCACCCCTCCACTTT.

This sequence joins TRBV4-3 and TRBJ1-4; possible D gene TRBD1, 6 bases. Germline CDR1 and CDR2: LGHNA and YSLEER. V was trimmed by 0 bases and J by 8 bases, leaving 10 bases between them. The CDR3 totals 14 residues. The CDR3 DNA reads TGCGCCAGCAGCCAAGATCCGGACAGCGAAAAACTGTTTTTT. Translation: CASSQDPDSEKLFF.

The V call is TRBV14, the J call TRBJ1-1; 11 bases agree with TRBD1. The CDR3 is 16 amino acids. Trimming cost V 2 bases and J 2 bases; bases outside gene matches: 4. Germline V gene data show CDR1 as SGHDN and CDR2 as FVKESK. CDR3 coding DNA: TGTGCCAGCAGCCAATGGACAGGGGGCGGCAACACTGAAGCTTTCTTT. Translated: CASSQWTGGGNTEAFF.

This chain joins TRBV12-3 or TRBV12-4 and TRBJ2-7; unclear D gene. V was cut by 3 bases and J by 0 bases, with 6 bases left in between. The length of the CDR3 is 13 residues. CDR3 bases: TGTGCCAGCAGTTTTGACATCTCCTACGAGCAGTACTTC. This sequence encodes CASSFDISYEQYF.

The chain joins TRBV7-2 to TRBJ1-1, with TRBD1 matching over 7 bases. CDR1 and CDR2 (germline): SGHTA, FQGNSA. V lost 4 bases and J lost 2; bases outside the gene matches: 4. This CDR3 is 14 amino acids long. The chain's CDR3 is CASSSTGPNTEAFF. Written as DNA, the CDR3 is TGTGCCAGCAGCTCGACAGGGCCCAACACTGAAGCTTTCTTT.

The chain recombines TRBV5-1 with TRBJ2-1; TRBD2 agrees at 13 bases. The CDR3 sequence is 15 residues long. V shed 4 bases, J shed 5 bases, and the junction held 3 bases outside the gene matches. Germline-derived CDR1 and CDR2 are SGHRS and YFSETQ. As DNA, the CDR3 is TGCGCCAGCAGCGTGGGACTAGCGGGACACAATGAGCAGTTCTTC. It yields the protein CASSVGLAGHNEQFF.

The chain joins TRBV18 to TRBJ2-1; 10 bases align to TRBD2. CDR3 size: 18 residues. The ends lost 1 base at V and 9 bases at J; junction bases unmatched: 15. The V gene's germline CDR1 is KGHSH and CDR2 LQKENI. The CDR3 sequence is CASSPLDVSGRRGGEQFF. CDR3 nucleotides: TGTGCCAGCTCACCACTGGACGTTAGCGGGAGGAGGGGAGGTGAGCAGTTCTTC.

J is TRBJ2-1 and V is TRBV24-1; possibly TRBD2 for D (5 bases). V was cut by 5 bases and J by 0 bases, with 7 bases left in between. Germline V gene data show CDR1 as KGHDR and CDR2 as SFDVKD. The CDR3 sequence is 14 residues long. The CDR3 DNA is TGTGCCACCAGTGCCCGGGACTCCTACAATGAGCAGTTCTTC. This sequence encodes CATSARDSYNEQFF.

The CDR3 protein is CASSWGGSSTDTQYF. The CDR3 DNA sequence: TGCGCCAGCAGTTGGGGGGGCTCTAGCACAGATACGCAGTATTTT. This chain links TRBV5-1 with TRBJ2-3; tentatively, D is TRBD2 (7 bases). V was clipped by 5 bases and J by 0 bases, with 13 bases between them. CDR3 length: 15 amino acids. CDR1 and CDR2 from the germline V gene are SGHRS and YFSETQ.

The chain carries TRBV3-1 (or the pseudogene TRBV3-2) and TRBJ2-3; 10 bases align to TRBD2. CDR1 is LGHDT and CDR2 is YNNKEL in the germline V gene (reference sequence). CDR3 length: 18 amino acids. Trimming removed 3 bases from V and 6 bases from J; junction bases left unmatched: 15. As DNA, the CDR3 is TGTGCCAGCAGCCAGTGGGAAGCGGGAGGGCCTTTTGGGGATACGCAGTATTTT. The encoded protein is CASSQWEAGGPFGDTQYF.

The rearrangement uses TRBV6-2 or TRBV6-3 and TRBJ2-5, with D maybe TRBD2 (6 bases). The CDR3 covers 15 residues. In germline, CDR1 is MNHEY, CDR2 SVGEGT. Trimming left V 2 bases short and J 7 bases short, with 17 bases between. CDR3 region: CASSYLRTGEVTQYF. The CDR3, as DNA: TGTGCCAGCAGTTACCTACGGACGGGAGAAGTGACCCAGTACTTC.

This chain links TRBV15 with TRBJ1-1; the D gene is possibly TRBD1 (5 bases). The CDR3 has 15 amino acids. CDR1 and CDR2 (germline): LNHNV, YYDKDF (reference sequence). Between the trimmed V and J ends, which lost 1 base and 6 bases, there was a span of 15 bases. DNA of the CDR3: TGTGCCACCAGCAGAGCAGTCGGGGGGTCGGCTGAAGCTTTCTTT. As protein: CATSRAVGGSAEAFF.

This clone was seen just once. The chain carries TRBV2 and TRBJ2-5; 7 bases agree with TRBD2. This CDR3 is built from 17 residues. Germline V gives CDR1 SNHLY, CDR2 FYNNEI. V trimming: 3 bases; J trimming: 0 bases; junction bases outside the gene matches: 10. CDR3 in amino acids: CASSDSLGRANQETQYF. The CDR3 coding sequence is TGTGCCAGCAGTGATTCGCTGGGGAGGGCCAACCAAGAGACCCAGTACTTC.

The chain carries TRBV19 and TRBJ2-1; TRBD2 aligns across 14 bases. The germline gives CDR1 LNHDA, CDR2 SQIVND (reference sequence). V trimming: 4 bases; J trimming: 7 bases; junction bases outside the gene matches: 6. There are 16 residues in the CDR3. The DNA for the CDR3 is TGTGCCAGTAGTAACCCAAGGACTAGCGGGAGGAATGAGCAGTTCTTC. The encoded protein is CASSNPRTSGRNEQFF.

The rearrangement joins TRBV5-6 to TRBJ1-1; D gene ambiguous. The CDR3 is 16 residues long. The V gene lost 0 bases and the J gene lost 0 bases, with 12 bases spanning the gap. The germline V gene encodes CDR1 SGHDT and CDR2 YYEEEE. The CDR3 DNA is TGTGCCAGCAGCTTGGGAGGTTCCCGCATGAACACTGAAGCTTTCTTT. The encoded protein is CASSLGGSRMNTEAFF.

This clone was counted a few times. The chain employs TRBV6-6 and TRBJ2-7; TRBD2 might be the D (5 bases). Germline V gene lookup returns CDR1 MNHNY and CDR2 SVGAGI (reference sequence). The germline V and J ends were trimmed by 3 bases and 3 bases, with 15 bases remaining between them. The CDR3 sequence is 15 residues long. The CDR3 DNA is TGTGCCAGCAGTTATCAGCGGCTCCCCGACTACGAGCAGTACTTC. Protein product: CASSYQRLPDYEQYF.